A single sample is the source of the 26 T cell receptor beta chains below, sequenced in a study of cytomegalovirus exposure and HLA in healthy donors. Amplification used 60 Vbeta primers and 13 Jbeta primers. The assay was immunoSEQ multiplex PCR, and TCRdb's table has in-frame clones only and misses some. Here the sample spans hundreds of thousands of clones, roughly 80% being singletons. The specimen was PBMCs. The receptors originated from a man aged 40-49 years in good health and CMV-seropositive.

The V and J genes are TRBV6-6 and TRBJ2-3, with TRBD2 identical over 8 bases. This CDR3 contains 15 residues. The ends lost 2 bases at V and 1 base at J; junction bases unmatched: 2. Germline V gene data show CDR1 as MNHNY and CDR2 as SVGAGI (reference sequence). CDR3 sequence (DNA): TGTGCCAGCAGTTACGCGCGGGAGGGCACAGATACGCAGTATTTT. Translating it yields CASSYAREGTDTQYF.

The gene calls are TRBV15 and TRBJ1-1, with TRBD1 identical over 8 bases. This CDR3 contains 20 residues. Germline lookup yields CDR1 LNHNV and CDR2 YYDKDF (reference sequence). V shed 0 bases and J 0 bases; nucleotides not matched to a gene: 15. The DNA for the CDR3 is TGTGCCACCAGCAGAGATGGGAAAGGAGGACAGGGCACATTGAACACTGAAGCTTTCTTT. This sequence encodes CATSRDGKGGQGTLNTEAFF.

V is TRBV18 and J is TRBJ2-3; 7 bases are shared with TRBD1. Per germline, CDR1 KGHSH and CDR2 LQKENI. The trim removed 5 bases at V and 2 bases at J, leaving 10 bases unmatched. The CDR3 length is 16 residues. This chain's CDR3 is CASSSIDRALTDTQYF. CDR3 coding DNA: TGTGCCAGCTCATCAATCGACAGGGCCCTCACAGATACGCAGTATTTT.

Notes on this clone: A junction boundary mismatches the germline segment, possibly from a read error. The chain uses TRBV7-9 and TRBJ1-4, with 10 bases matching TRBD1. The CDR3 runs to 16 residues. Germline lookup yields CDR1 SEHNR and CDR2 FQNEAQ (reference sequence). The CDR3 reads CSSSLGDRTGGEKLFF. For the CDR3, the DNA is TGTTCCAGCAGCTTGGGAGATCGGACAGGGGGAGAAAAACTGTTTTTT.

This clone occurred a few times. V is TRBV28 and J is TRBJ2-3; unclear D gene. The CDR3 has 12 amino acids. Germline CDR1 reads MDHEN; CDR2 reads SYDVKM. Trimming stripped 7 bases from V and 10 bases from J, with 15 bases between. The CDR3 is CASTDKKNSQYF. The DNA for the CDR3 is TGTGCCAGCACTGACAAGAAAAATTCGCAGTATTTT.

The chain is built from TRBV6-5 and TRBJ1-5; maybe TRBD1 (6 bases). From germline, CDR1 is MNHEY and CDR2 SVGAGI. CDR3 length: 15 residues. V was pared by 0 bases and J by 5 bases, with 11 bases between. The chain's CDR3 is CASSYSSQGYQPQHF. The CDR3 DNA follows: TGTGCCAGCAGTTACTCGTCGCAGGGGTATCAGCCCCAGCATTTT.

CDR3 amino acids: CASSPQTADTGELFF. As DNA, the CDR3 is TGTGCCAGCTCACCACAGACTGCCGACACCGGGGAGCTGTTTTTT. The rearrangement links TRBV18 to TRBJ2-2, with unresolved D. Germline V CDR1 and CDR2: KGHSH, LQKENI. V lost 1 base to trimming and J lost 3 bases, with 9 bases between them. This CDR3 is 15 amino acids long.

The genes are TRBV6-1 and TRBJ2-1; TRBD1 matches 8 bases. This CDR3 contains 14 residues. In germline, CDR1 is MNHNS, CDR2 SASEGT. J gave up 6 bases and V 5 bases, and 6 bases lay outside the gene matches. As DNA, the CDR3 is TGTGCCAGCAGTTCCCGGGACAGGACCAATGAGCAGTTCTTC. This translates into CASSSRDRTNEQFF.

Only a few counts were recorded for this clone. CDR3 sequence: CASSGRVGQFF. CDR3 DNA: TGTGCCAGCAGTGGTCGCGTCGGGCAGTTCTTC. V gene TRBV25-1 combines with J gene TRBJ2-1, with D hard to call. This CDR3 is built from 11 residues. Per germline, CDR1 MGHDK and CDR2 SYGVNS. V was clipped by 4 bases and J by 12 bases, with 10 bases between them. Full variable domain (remainder filled in from reference TRBV25-1 and TRBJ2-1): EADIYQTPRYLVIGTGKKITLECSQTMGHDKMYWYQQDPGMELHLIHYSYGVNSTEKGDLSSESTVSRIRTEHFPLTLESARPSHTSQYLCASSGRVGQFFGPGTRLTVL.

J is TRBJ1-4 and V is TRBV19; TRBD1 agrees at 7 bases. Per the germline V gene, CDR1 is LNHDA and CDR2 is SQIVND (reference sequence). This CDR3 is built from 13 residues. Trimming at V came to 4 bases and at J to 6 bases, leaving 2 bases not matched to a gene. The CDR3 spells CASSTGGHEKLFF. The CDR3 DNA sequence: TGTGCCAGTAGTACAGGGGGGCATGAAAAACTGTTTTTT.

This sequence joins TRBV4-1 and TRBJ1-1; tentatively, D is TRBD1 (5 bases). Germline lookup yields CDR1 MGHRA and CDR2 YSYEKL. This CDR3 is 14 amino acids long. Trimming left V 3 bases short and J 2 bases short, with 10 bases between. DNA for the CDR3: TGCGCCAGCAGCCAGCTGACAGAAAACACTGAAGCTTTCTTT. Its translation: CASSQLTENTEAFF.

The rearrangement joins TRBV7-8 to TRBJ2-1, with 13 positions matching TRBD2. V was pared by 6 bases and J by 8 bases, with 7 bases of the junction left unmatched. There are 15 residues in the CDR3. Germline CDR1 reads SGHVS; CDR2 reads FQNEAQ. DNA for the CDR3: TGTGCCAGCAGTTGGACTAGCGGGAGTCAGGATGAGCAGTTCTTC. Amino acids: CASSWTSGSQDEQFF.

The CDR3 nucleotides are TGTGCCAGTAGTATCGGGACAGGAGGATACACCGGGGAGCTGTTTTTT. Encoded protein: CASSIGTGGYTGELFF. The rearrangement links TRBV19 to TRBJ2-2; 8 nucleotides line up with TRBD1. V lost 3 bases, J lost 3 bases, and 6 bases stayed unmatched. Germline values: CDR1 LNHDA, CDR2 SQIVND (reference sequence). This CDR3 comprises 16 residues.

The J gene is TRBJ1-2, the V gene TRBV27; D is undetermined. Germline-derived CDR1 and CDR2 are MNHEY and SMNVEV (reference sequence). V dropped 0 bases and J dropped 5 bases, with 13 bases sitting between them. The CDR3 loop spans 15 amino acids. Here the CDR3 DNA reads TGTGCCAGCAGTTTATCTCCGGTACCCGGGTATGGCTACACCTTC. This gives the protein CASSLSPVPGYGYTF.

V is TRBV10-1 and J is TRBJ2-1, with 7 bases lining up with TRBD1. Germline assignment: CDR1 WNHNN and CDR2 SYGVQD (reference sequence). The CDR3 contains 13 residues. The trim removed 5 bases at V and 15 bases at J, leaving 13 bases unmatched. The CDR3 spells CASSPKSNRGRFF. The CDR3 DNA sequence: TGCGCCAGCAGTCCGAAATCGAACAGGGGTCGGTTCTTC.

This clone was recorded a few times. This CDR3 reads CATRVQGGSGYTF. CDR3 in DNA: TGTGCCACCAGGGTACAGGGGGGCTCTGGCTACACCTTC. V is TRBV15 and J is TRBJ1-2, with 8 bases lining up with TRBD1. This CDR3 is built from 13 residues. Germline assignment: CDR1 LNHNV and CDR2 YYDKDF (reference sequence). The V and J ends lost 6 bases and 7 bases, in that order; junction bases with no gene match: 7.

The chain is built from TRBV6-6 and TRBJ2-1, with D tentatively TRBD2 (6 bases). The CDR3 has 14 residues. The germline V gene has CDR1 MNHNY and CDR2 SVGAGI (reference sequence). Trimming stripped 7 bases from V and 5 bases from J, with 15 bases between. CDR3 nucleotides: TGTGCCAGCATTCCCGGGACTGGGAACAATGAGCAGTTCTTC. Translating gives CASIPGTGNNEQFF.

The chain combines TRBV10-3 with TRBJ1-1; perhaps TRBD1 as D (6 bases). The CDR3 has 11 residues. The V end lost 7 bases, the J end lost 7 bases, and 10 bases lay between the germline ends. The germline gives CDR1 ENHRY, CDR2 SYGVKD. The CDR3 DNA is TGTGCCATCAAGGGGGAGGGTGAAGCTTTCTTT. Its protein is CAIKGEGEAFF.

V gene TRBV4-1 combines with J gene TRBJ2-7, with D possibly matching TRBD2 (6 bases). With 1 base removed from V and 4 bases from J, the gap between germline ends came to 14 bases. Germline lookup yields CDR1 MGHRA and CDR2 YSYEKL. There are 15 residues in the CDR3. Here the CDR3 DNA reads TGCGCCAGCAGCCAAGGAATCACTAGCAGTTACGAGCAGTACGTC. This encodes CASSQGITSSYEQYV.

The CDR3 reads CASSLSTGLGPQHF. CDR3 DNA sequence: TGTGCCAGCAGTTTAAGTACAGGATTGGGCCCCCAGCATTTT. This chain uses TRBV27 with TRBJ1-5; a weak D match, TRBD1 (5 bases). Trimming shortened V by 2 bases and J by 10 bases, and 15 bases separated the two germline ends. Germline values: CDR1 MNHEY, CDR2 SMNVEV (reference sequence). This CDR3 is built from 14 residues.

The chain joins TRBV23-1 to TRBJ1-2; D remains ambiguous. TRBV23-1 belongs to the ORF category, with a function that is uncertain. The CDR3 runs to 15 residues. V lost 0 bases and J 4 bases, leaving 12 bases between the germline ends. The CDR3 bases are TGCGCCAGCAGTCAATCCTCGGGGAGAGGCTATGGCTACACCTTC. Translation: CASSQSSGRGYGYTF.

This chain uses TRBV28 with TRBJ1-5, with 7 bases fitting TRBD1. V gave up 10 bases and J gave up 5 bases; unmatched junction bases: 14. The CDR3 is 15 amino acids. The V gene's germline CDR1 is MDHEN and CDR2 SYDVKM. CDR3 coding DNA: TGTGCCATCCAGTTTGGTGACAGGGTTCATCAGCCCCAGCATTTT. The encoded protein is CAIQFGDRVHQPQHF.

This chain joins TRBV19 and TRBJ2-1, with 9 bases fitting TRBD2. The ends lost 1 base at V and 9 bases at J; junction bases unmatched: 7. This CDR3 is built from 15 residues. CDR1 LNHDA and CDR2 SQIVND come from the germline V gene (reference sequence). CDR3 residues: CASSIGGLARGEQFF. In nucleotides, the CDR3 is TGTGCCAGTAGTATAGGTGGACTAGCGAGGGGTGAGCAGTTCTTC.

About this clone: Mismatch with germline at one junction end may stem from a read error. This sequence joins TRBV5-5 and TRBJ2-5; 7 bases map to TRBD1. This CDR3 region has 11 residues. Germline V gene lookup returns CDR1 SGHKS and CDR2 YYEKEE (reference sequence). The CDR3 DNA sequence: TGTGCCAGCAGGGGCGAGGGGGCATGGGACTTC. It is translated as CASRGEGAWDF.

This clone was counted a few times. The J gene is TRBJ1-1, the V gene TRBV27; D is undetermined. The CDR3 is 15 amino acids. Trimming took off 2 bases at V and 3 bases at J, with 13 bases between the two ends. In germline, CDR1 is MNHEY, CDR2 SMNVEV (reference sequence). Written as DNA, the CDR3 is TGTGCCAGCAGTTTAGGTCTCACCGCGTACACTGAAGCTTTCTTT. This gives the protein CASSLGLTAYTEAFF.

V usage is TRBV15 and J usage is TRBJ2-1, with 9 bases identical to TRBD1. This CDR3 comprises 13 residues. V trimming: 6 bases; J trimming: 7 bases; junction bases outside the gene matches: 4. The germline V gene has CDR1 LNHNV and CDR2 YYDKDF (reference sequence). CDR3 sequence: CATRTTGGNEQFF. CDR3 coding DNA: TGTGCCACCAGGACGACAGGGGGAAATGAGCAGTTCTTC.